The TCR beta chain described here comes from a study of identical twins (dated by TCRdb to 2015 to 2016). With regard to the full study: To test whether fetal clonotypes persist, this study deep-sequenced TCR alpha and beta repertoires from monozygotic twins, from unrelated adults of various ages, and from cord blood. To rule out contamination, replicate twin experiments were performed at different times with different library preparation protocols. What the study reported, not specific to this receptor: A weaker excess of twin sharing was found in beta out-of-frame sequences because the signal-to-noise ratio was lowered by fewer shared sequences. Because the same donors could not be followed over many years, the conclusions relied on cross-sectional statistical analysis. Fewer insertions were carried by abundant cord blood beta clonotypes; a weaker similar trend was observed in young adult naive repertoires, while no such trend was observed in memory repertoires. Recombination models systematically underestimated out-of-frame TCR alpha sharing in monozygotic twins but agreed with sharing between unrelated individuals. Zero-insertion analyses could be partly confounded by invariant T cells such as MAIT and iNKT, although diverse VJ usage argued against such confounding for most clonotypes. Compared with coincidental sharing between unrelated individuals, out-of-frame TCR alpha sequences shared between twins had an excess of sequences with low generation probability.

Every donor in the study was a healthy Caucasian. Using Miltenyi CD45RO+ enrichment and human naive T-cell isolation kits, memory (CD45RO+) and naive T cells were isolated from PBMC. In the germline V gene (reference sequence), CDR1 corresponds to LGHDT and CDR2 to YNNKEL. V is cut by 4 bases and J by 2 bases, and the space between the germline ends is 8 bases. Spanning cysteine to phenylalanine, the CDR3 consists of 13 amino acids. Of all the DNA, just the CDR3 is kept, 39 bases in frame from base 1. Receptor amplification or capture employed 5' RACE. Instrument on record: Illumina HiSeq 2000. Template switching added a universal primer binding site, and the final cDNA carried a unique molecular identifier that allowed TCR cDNA molecules to be counted accurately. Specific primers in the conserved constant-segment region were used to synthesize first-strand cDNA for TCR alpha and beta chains. To control for contamination, each cDNA library was double barcoded with a SMART-Mk sample barcode plus Illumina barcodes. TruSeq adapter sequences, together with Illumina sample barcodes, were added in two successive PCR steps. The TCR alpha and beta cDNA libraries were sequenced on the Illumina HiSeq platform using custom primers. As for the authors' bioinformatics: Unique molecular identifiers were extracted from raw reads with MiGEC, and CDR3 positions were determined with MiXCR. Recombination models were inferred per individual with the repgenHMM and IGoR tools using an EM algorithm. Shared clonotype analysis was performed with the tcR package in R, normalizing sharing by the product of cloneset sizes. Out-of-frame nonproductive sequences were analyzed to study raw recombination free of thymic and clonal selection effects. Through fastp at Q25 and MiXCR, TCRdb rebuilt clones from the public reads, retaining in-frame beta chains. Each entry merges the rows of one CDR3 protein and shows their most common DNA and genes. The V and J calls follow TCRdb's processing rather than the paper's. Here the sample has about 200,000 distinct CDR3 sequences; around a tenth occur a single time. The top ten clones comprise 4% to 6% of the sample.

The table lists this clonotype with many counts. Its target antigen remains unknown. No quality values exist for individual bases; no much larger clone is one base distant. The source is a woman in her late teens or twenties in good health. The chain joins TRBV3-1 to TRBJ1-2, and the D gene may be TRBD1, 5 bases matching. The source material was memory (CD45RO+) T cells sorted from blood. Explained via the paper, the cell subset or site label denotes: CD45RO+ enriched T cells. The CDR3 region has the sequence CASSPQENYGYTF. The sequenced DNA is TGTGCCAGCAGCCCACAGGAAAACTATGGCTACACCTTC.